The 9 T cell receptor beta chains reported below all come from one sample, sequenced in a study of T cells in women clearing cervical HPV infection. The repertoire was sequenced with immunoSEQ multiplex PCR; TCRdb's copy has only in-frame clones and lacks some. The sample totals about 22,000 clones. Sequenced material: blood buffy coat. All receptors derive from a woman between 18 and 75 years old with a cervical HPV16 infection that either progressed to CIN3+ or cleared (not recorded which).

Concerning this clone: The read ends 3 residues early relative to the CDR3; the germline J gene fills the gap. V and J are TRBV5-5 and TRBJ2-1; maybe TRBD1 (5 bases). The CDR3 runs to 12 residues. CDR1 is SGHKS, CDR2 YYEKEE, per germline (reference sequence). V lost 2 bases and J lost 8, with 8 bases in between. The CDR3 sequence: CASSLFRDEQFF. The CDR3 bases that were read are TGTGCCAGCAGCTTATTCAGGGATGAG.

For this clone: Read coverage stops 3 residues before the CDR3 terminus; the germline J gene supplies the remainder. The genes are TRBV2 and TRBJ1-1; 7 nucleotides align to TRBD1. V dropped 7 bases and J dropped 3; count of bases not matched to a gene: 14. From germline, CDR1 is SNHLY and CDR2 FYNNEI. The CDR3 extends over 16 amino acids. Incomplete CDR3 DNA: TGTGCCAGCAATCGACAGGGAGAGCAACTTCACACTGAA. This codes for CASNRQGEQLHTE. The complete CDR3 protein is CASNRQGEQLHTEAFF.

Concerning this clone: With the read ending 3 residues before the CDR3 end, the germline J gene is used to fill in that end. This chain uses TRBV2 with TRBJ2-3, with 9 bases identical to TRBD2. The J segment lost 2 bases and the V segment lost 7 bases, leaving 10 bases of the junction unmatched. CDR3 length equals 16 residues. The germline CDR1 and CDR2 sequences are SNHLY and FYNNEI. Incomplete CDR3 DNA: TGTGCCAGCACCGACGGCGGGAGGGCCTTCACAGATACG. Translated, it gives CASTDGGRAFTDT. The whole CDR3 region reads CASTDGGRAFTDTQYF.

CDR3 region: CASSLEVADTQYF. Incomplete CDR3 DNA: TGCGCCAGCAGCTTGGAGGTTGCAGATACG. This chain links TRBV5-1 with TRBJ2-3; D is ambiguous. The read stops 3 residues short of the end of the CDR3; the missing end is completed from the germline J gene. Germline assignment: CDR1 SGHRS and CDR2 YFSETQ. V lost 0 bases to trimming and J lost 4 bases, with 6 bases between them. CDR3 length: 13 residues. The variable domain in full, with the rest retrieved from reference TRBV5-1 and TRBJ2-3, is KAGVTQTPRYLIKTRGQQVTLSCSPISGHRSVSWYQQTPGQGLQFLFEYFSETQRNKGNFPGRFSGRQFSNSRSEMNVSTLELGDSALYLCASSLEVADTQYFGPGTRLTVL.

To note about this clone: The sequence runs out 3 residues before the end of the CDR3; the remainder is reconstructed from the germline J gene. The chain recombines TRBV7-2 with TRBJ2-3; a possible D gene is TRBD2 (5 bases). CDR3 length: 13 amino acids. Looked up from germline, CDR1 is SGHTA and CDR2 is FQGNSA. V shed 5 bases and J shed 2 bases, with 8 bases lying between them. The covered CDR3 bases are TGTGCCAGCAGCCGAGGGTTCACAGATACG. This encodes CASSRGFTDT. The whole CDR3 protein is CASSRGFTDTQYF.

As concerns this clone: The CDR3 end lies 3 residues beyond the end of the read and is filled in from the germline J gene. The genes are TRBV19 and TRBJ2-3; 7 bases fit TRBD2. Unmatched junction bases numbered 9, after V lost 2 bases and J lost 4 bases. The CDR3 contains 16 residues. Germline V gene sequence: CDR1 LNHDA, CDR2 SQIVND (reference sequence). This CDR3 is CASSIRRETGPDTQYF. The CDR3 DNA, read in part, is TGTGCCAGTAGTATACGGCGGGAGACTGGCCCAGATACG.

As to this clone: Read sequence stops 3 residues before the CDR3 end, and the germline J gene provides the missing end. The chain is built from TRBV30 and TRBJ1-2; D remains unclear. CDR3 length equals 14 residues. V shed 3 bases and J shed 7 bases, with 18 bases lying between them. Germline V gives CDR1 GTSNPN, CDR2 SVGIG (reference sequence). CDR3: CAWSRNMAEGGYTF. The DNA read from the CDR3 is TGTGCCTGGAGCCGTAATATGGCCGAGGGTGGC.

On this clone itself: The read is 3 residues too short to cover the CDR3 end, so that end is filled in from the germline J gene. The chain employs TRBV7-2 and TRBJ2-2, with D possibly TRBD1 on 6 matching bases. The V end lost 5 bases, the J end lost 3 bases, and 13 bases lay between the germline ends. Germline V CDR1 and CDR2: SGHTA, FQGNSA. The CDR3 covers 15 residues. The CDR3 protein is CASSPWAGDTGELFF. The part of the CDR3 DNA that was read is TGTGCCAGCAGCCCATGGGCAGGGGACACCGGGGAG.

Note on this clone: The read finishes 3 residues shy of the CDR3 end, and the germline J gene is used to complete it. The chain employs TRBV2 and TRBJ1-1; 7 bases agree with TRBD1. Germline CDR1 SNHLY, CDR2 FYNNEI. There are 14 residues in the CDR3. The V gene end was trimmed by 6 bases and the J gene end by 0 bases; junction bases not matched to a gene: 4. CDR3 DNA, as far as it was read: TGTGCCAGCAGAGAGACAGGGATGAACACTGAA. Translating it yields CASRETGMNTE. The full CDR3 protein reads CASRETGMNTEAFF.